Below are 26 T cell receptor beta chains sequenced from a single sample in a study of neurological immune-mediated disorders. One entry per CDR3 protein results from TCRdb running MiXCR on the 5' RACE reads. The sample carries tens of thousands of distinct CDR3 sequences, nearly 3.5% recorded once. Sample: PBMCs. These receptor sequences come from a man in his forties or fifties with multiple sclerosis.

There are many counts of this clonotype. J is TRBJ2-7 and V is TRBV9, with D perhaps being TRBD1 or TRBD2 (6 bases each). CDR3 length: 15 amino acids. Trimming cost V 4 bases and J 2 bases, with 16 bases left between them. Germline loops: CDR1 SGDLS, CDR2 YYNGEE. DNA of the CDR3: TGTGCCAGCAGCCCCGCGGGACACACACCCTACGAGCAGTACTTC. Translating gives CASSPAGHTPYEQYF.

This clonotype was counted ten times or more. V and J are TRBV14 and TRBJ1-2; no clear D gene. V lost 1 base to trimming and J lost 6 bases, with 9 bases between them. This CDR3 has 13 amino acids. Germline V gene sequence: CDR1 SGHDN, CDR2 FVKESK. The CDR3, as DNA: TGTGCCAGCAGCCAAGCAGGCATCCATGGCTACACCTTC. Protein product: CASSQAGIHGYTF.

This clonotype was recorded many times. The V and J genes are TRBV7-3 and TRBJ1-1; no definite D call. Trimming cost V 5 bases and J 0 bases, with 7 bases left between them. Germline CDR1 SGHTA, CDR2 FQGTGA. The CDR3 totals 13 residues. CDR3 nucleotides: TGTGCCAGCAGCGCCCATATGAACACTGAAGCTTTCTTT. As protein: CASSAHMNTEAFF.

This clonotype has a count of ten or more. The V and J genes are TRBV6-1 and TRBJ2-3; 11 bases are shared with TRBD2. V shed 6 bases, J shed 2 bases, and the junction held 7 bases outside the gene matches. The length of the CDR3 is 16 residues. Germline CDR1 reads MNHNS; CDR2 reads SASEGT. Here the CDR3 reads CASSLWTSGHTDTQYF. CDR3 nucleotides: TGTGCCAGCAGCCTCTGGACTAGCGGGCACACAGATACGCAGTATTTT.

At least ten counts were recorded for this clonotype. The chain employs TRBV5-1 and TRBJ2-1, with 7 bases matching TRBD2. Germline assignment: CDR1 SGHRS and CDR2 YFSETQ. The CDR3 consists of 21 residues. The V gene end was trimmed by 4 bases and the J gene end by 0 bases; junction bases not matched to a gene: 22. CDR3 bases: TGCGCCAGCAGCCCAATAGTGACGGCTAGCGGCCTCCCGAGCTCCTACAATGAGCAGTTCTTC. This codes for CASSPIVTASGLPSSYNEQFF.

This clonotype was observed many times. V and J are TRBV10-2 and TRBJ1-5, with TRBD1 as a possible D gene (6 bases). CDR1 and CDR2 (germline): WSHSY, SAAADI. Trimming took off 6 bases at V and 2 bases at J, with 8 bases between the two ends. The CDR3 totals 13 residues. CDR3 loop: CASRGGGNQPQHF. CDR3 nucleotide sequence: TGCGCCAGCAGAGGGGGAGGCAATCAGCCCCAGCATTTT.

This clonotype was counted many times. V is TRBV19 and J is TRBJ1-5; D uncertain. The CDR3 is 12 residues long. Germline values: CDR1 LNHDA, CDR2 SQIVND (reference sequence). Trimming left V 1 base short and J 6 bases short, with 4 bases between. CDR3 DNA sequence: TGTGCCAGTAGTATAGGAGCTCAGCCCCAGCATTTT. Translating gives CASSIGAQPQHF.

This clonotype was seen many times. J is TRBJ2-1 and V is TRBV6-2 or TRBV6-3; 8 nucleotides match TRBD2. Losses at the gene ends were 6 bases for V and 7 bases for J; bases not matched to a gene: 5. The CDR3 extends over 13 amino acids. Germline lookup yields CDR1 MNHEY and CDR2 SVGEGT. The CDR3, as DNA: TGTGCCAGCAGCCGGACTAGCATGAATGAGCAGTTCTTC. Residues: CASSRTSMNEQFF.

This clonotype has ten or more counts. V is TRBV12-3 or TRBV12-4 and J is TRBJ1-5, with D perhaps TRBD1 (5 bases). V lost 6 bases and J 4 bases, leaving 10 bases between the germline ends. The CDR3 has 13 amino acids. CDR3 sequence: CASSTRGNQPQHF. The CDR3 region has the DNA TGTGCCAGCAGCACGAGGGGAAATCAGCCCCAGCATTTT.

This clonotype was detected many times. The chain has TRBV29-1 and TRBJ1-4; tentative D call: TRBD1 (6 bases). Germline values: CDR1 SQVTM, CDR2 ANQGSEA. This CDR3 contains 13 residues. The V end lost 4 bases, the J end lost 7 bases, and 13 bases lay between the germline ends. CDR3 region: CSVVAGGGEKLFF. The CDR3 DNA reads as TGCAGCGTTGTAGCCGGGGGCGGTGAAAAACTGTTTTTT.

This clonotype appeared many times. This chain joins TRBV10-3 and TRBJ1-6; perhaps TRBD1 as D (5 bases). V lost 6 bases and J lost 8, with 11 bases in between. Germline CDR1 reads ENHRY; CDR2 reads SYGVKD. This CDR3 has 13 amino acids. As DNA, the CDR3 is TGTGCCATCAGACCCCAAGGGGATTCACCCCTCCACTTT. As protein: CAIRPQGDSPLHF.

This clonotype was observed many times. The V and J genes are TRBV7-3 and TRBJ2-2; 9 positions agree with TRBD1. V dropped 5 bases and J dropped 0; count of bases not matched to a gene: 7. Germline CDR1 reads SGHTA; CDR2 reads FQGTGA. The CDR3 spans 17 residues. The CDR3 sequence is CASSTDRDRANTGELFF. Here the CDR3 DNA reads TGTGCCAGCAGCACCGATAGGGACAGGGCGAACACCGGGGAGCTGTTTTTT.

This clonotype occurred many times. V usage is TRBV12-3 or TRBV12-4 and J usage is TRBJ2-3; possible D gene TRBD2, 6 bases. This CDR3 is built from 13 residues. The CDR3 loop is CATQTGGTDTQYF. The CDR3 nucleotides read TGTGCTACCCAGACGGGGGGCACAGATACGCAGTATTTT.

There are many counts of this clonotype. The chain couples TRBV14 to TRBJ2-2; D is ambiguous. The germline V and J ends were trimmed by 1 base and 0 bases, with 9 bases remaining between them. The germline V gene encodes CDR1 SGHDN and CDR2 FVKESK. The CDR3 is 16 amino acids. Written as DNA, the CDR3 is TGTGCCAGCAGCCAAGTAGGACGAGCGAACACCGGGGAGCTGTTTTTT. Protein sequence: CASSQVGRANTGELFF.

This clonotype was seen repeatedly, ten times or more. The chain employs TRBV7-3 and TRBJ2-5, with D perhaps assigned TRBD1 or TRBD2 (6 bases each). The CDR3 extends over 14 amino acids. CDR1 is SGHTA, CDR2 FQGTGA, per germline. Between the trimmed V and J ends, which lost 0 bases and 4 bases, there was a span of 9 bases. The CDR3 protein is CASSLTGGLETQYF. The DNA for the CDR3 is TGTGCCAGCAGCTTAACTGGGGGGCTAGAGACCCAGTACTTC.

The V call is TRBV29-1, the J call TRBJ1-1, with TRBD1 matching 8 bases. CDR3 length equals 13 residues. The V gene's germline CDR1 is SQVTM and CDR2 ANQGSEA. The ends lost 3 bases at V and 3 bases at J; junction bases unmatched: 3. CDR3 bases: TGCAGCGTTGAGGGACAGGATTACACTGAAGCTTTCTTT. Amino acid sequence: CSVEGQDYTEAFF.

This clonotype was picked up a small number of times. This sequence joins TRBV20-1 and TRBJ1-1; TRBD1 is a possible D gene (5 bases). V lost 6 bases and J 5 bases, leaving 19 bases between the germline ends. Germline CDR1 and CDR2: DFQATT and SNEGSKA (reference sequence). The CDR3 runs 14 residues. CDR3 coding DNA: TGCAGTGCCCCCCTCCAGGGAGGTTGGACTGAAGCTTTCTTT. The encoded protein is CSAPLQGGWTEAFF.

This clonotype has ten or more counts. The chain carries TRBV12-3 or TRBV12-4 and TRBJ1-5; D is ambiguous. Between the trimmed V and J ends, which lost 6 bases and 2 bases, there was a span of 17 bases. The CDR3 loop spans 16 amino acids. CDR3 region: CASSLRGARGNQPQHF. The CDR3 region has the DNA TGTGCCAGCAGCCTTAGAGGTGCCAGAGGCAATCAGCCCCAGCATTTT.

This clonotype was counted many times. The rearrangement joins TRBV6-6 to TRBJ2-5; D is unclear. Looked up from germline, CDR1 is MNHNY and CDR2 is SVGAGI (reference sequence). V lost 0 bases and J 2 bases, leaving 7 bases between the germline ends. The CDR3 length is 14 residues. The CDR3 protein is CASSYSGNQETQYF. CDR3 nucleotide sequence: TGTGCCAGCAGTTACTCGGGCAATCAAGAGACCCAGTACTTC.

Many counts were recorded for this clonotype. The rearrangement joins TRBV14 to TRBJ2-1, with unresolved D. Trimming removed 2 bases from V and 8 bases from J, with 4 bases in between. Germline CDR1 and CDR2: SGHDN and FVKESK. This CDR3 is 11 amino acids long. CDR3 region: CASSQFYEQFF. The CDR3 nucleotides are TGTGCCAGCAGCCAATTCTATGAGCAGTTCTTC.

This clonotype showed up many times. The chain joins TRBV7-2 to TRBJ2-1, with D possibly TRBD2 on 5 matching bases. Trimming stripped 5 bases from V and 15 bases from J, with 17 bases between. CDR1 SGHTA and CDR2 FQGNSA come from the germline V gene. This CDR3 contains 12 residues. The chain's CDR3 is CASSLNRVARFF. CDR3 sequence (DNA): TGTGCCAGCAGCCTCAACCGGGTAGCGCGGTTCTTC.

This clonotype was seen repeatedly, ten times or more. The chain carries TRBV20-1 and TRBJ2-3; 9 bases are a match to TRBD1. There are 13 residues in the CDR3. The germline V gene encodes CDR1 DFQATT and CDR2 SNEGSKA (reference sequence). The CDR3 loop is CTLEGQGTHTQYF. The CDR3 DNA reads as TGCACCCTCGAAGGACAGGGGACACATACGCAGTATTTT.

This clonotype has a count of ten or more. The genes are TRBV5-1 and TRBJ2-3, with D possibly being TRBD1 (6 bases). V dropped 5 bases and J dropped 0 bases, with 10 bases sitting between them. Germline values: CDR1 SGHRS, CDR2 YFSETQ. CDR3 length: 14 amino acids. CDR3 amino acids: CASRPGQSTDTQYF. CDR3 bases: TGCGCCAGCAGACCCGGACAGAGCACAGATACGCAGTATTTT. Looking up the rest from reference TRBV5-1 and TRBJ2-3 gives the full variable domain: KAGVTQTPRYLIKTRGQQVTLSCSPISGHRSVSWYQQTPGQGLQFLFEYFSETQRNKGNFPGRFSGRQFSNSRSEMNVSTLELGDSALYLCASRPGQSTDTQYFGPGTRLTVL.

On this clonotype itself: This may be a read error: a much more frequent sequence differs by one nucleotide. CDR3 region: CASNTAGSGNQPHHF. The DNA of the CDR3 is TGTGCCAGCAACACAGCCGGCTCGGGCAATCAGCCCCATCATTTT. The chain links TRBV2 to TRBJ1-5, with D unclear. The CDR3 contains 15 residues. Germline V CDR1 and CDR2: SNHLY, FYNNEI.

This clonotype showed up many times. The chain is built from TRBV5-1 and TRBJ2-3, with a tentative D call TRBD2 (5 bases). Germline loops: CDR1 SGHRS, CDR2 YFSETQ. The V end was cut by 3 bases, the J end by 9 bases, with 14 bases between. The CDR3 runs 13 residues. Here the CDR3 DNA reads TGCGCCAGCAGCTCCGAAGGAAGGGAGACGCAGTATTTT. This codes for CASSSEGRETQYF.

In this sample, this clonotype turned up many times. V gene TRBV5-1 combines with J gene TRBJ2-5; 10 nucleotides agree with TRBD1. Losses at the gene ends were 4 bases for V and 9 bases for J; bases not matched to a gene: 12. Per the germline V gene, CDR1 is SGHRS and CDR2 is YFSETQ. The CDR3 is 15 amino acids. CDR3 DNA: TGCGCCAGCAGCGAAGGGACAGGGGTGAATAGGGCCCAGTACTTC. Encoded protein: CASSEGTGVNRAQYF.